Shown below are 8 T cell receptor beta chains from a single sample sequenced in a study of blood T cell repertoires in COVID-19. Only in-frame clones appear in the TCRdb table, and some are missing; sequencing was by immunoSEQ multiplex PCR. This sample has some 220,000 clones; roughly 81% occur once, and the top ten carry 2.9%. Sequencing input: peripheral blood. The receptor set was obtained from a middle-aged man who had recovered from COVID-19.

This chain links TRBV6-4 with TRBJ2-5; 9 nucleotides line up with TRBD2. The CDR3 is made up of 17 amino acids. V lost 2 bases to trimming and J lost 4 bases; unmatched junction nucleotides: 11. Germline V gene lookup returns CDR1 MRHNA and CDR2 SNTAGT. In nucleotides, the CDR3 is TGTGCCAGCAGTGACGGTCTAGCGGGATTTGATTTAGAGACCCAGTACTTC. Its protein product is CASSDGLAGFDLETQYF.

The CDR3 here is CASSQEGQGFVLDEQYF. The DNA for the CDR3 is TGCGCCAGCAGCCAAGAGGGTCAGGGTTTCGTTCTCGACGAGCAGTACTTC. This sequence joins TRBV4-1 and TRBJ2-7; tentatively, D is TRBD1 (5 bases). The length of the CDR3 is 17 residues. Germline values: CDR1 MGHRA, CDR2 YSYEKL. V was cut by 0 bases and J by 5 bases, with 20 bases left in between.

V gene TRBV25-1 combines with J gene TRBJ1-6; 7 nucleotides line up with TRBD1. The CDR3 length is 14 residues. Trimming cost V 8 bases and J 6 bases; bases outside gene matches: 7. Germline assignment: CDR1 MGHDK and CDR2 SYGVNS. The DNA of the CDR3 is TGTGCCAGCTATAAGACAGGGACTAATTCACCCCTCCACTTT. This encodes CASYKTGTNSPLHF.

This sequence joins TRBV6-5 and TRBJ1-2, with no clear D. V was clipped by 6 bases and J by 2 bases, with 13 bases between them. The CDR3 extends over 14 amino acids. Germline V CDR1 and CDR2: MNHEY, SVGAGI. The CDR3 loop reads CASRGGIGNYGYTF. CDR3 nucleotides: TGTGCCAGCAGGGGCGGGATTGGAAACTATGGCTACACCTTC.

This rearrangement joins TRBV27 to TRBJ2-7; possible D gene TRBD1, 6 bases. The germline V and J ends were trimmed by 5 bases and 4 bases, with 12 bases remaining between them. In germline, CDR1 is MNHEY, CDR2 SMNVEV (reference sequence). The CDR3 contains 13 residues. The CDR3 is CASSNPTGYEQYF. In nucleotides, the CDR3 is TGTGCCAGCAGTAACCCGACAGGTTACGAGCAGTACTTC.

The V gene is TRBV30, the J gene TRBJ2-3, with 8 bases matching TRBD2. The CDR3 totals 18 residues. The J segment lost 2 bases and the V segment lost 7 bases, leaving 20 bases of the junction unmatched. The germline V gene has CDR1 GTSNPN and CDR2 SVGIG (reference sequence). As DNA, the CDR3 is TGTGCCTTAACTCAGGGACCCCTACATAGCGGGAACACAGATACGCAGTATTTT. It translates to CALTQGPLHSGNTDTQYF.

CDR3 nucleotide sequence: TGTGCCTGGACCCTAGCGGGGGGCACAGATACGCAGTATTTT. This encodes CAWTLAGGTDTQYF. The V gene is TRBV30, the J gene TRBJ2-3, with 10 bases that match TRBD2. The germline CDR1 and CDR2 sequences are GTSNPN and SVGIG (reference sequence). CDR3 length: 14 amino acids. V lost 4 bases to trimming and J lost 1 base; unmatched junction nucleotides: 2.

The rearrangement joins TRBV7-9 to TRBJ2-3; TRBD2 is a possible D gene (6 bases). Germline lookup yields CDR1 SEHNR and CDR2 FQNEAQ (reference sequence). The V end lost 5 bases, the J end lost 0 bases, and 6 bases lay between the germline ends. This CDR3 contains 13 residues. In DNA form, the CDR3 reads TGTGCCAGCAGCCGGGGGAGCACAGATACGCAGTATTTT. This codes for CASSRGSTDTQYF.